This entry lists 13 T cell receptor beta chains sequenced from one sample in a study of T cell repertoires in cytomegalovirus infection. The antigens of these receptors remain unknown. MiXCR was run by TCRdb on the reads, yielding one entry per CDR3 protein. The table records about half a million distinct CDR3 sequences, roughly a third of them present only once. Material: cultured PBMCs, obtained from culture after CMV antigen stimulation. The receptor source for this set is a human donor in good health (CMV status not recorded). Some clones in this sample may be carry-over from other donors' samples.

This rearrangement joins TRBV6-2 or TRBV6-3 to TRBJ2-1; TRBD2 agrees at 9 bases. The CDR3 spans 15 residues. J lost 8 bases, V lost 4 bases, and 9 bases had no gene match. The germline V gene has CDR1 MNHEY and CDR2 SVGEGT. CDR3 DNA sequence: TGTGCCAGCAGTTCCAGAGCACTAGCGGGCCATGAGCAGTTCTTC. This codes for CASSSRALAGHEQFF.

This clonotype occurred a few times. The chain recombines TRBV6-2 or TRBV6-3 with TRBJ1-5; a weak D match, TRBD1 (6 bases). The germline CDR1 and CDR2 sequences are MNHEY and SVGEGT. V was trimmed by 7 bases and J by 0 bases, leaving 13 bases between them. The CDR3 covers 15 residues. The CDR3 nucleotides are TGTGCCAGCACCCAGGGGTCGGATAGCAATCAGCCCCAGCATTTT. Encoded protein: CASTQGSDSNQPQHF.

The rearrangement links TRBV4-3 to TRBJ2-1, with 13 bases lining up with TRBD2. This CDR3 is 21 amino acids long. V lost 3 bases and J lost 0; bases outside the gene matches: 14. CDR1 LGHNA and CDR2 YSLEER come from the germline V gene. The CDR3 spells CASSQAEVTSGRPSSYNEQFF. The CDR3, as DNA: TGCGCCAGCAGCCAGGCCGAGGTGACTAGCGGGAGGCCCAGCTCCTACAATGAGCAGTTCTTC.

This clonotype was counted many times. V usage is TRBV11-3 and J usage is TRBJ1-2, with D possibly TRBD1 on 6 matching bases. This CDR3 contains 19 residues. Trimming left V 4 bases short and J 0 bases short, with 24 bases between. The germline CDR1 and CDR2 sequences are SGHNT and YENEEA. This CDR3 reads CASSSSGTSNVASNYGYTF. The CDR3 DNA reads as TGTGCCAGCAGCTCCTCCGGGACATCCAACGTGGCCTCTAACTATGGCTACACCTTC.

This sequence joins TRBV10-3 and TRBJ1-1; no clear D. The CDR3 is 18 amino acids. V was clipped by 0 bases and J by 0 bases, with 17 bases between them. In germline, CDR1 is ENHRY, CDR2 SYGVKD. In nucleotides, the CDR3 is TGTGCCATCAGTGAGTCGACTATCTCAGCCCCTATGAACACTGAAGCTTTCTTT. Translating it yields CAISESTISAPMNTEAFF.

The chain joins TRBV19 to TRBJ1-5; D is undetermined. Trimming took off 4 bases at V and 5 bases at J, with 18 bases between the two ends. CDR1 and CDR2 from the germline V gene are LNHDA and SQIVND (reference sequence). The CDR3 loop spans 16 amino acids. CDR3 sequence reads: CASSTRVRTGDQPQHF. The CDR3 coding sequence is TGTGCCAGTAGTACTCGAGTCCGGACTGGAGATCAGCCCCAGCATTTT.

This clonotype was seen at least ten times. The chain combines TRBV27 with TRBJ2-3, with D perhaps TRBD1 (6 bases). The CDR3 is 18 amino acids. Germline values: CDR1 MNHEY, CDR2 SMNVEV (reference sequence). The V end lost 8 bases, the J end lost 2 bases, and 26 bases lay between the germline ends. CDR3 nucleotide sequence: TGTGCCAGCCTCACAAGGACAGACAGAACGCACCACACAGATACGCAGTATTTT. Its protein product is CASLTRTDRTHHTDTQYF.

The chain recombines TRBV7-2 with TRBJ2-5; possibly TRBD1 or TRBD2 for D (5 bases each). Germline CDR1 and CDR2: SGHTA and FQGNSA. CDR3 size: 15 residues. V gave up 1 base and J gave up 5 bases, with 14 bases separating them. CDR3 sequence: CASSLDGTVRETQYF. For the CDR3, the DNA is TGTGCCAGCAGCTTAGACGGGACCGTTAGGGAGACCCAGTACTTC.

The rearrangement joins TRBV19 to TRBJ1-5, with D uncertain. Per germline, CDR1 LNHDA and CDR2 SQIVND (reference sequence). This CDR3 region has 15 residues. V lost 3 bases to trimming and J lost 2 bases, with 11 bases between them. The DNA for the CDR3 is TGTGCCAGTAGTATTGCAGGCATCGGCAATCAGCCCCAGCATTTT. It specifies CASSIAGIGNQPQHF.

About this clonotype: One end of the junction fails to match germline, which may point to a read error. This chain joins TRBV2 and TRBJ2-3; 13 bases align to TRBD2. Per germline, CDR1 SNHLY and CDR2 FYNNEI. The CDR3 is 13 amino acids. CDR3 sequence: CAWTSGSTDTQYF. For the CDR3, the DNA is TGCGCGTGGACTAGCGGGAGTACAGATACGCAGTATTTT.

This clonotype is a singleton in its sample. The chain employs TRBV6-6 and TRBJ2-7, with 9 bases that match TRBD2. Losses at the gene ends were 8 bases for V and 5 bases for J; bases not matched to a gene: 7. There are 13 residues in the CDR3. CDR1 and CDR2 from the germline V gene are MNHNY and SVGAGI (reference sequence). CDR3 in DNA: TGTGCCAGCGCTTGGGCGGGAGGGAACGAGCAGTACGTC. Protein: CASAWAGGNEQYV.

The chain links TRBV7-6 to TRBJ1-2; the D is unclear. The V end was cut by 5 bases, the J end by 0 bases, with 25 bases between. Per germline, CDR1 SGHVS and CDR2 FNYEAQ. The length of the CDR3 is 19 residues. The CDR3 DNA sequence: TGTGCCAGCAGCCTTGGCTCTATGGCCGGCATACGAGCTAACTATGGCTACACCTTC. It specifies CASSLGSMAGIRANYGYTF.

CDR3 amino acids: CAISSIAGVSYNEQFF. The CDR3 coding sequence is TGTGCCATCAGCTCGATAGCGGGAGTCTCCTACAATGAGCAGTTCTTC. The chain has TRBV10-3 and TRBJ2-1; TRBD2 aligns across 9 bases. Trimming at V came to 6 bases and at J to 0 bases, leaving 6 bases not matched to a gene. CDR1 is ENHRY and CDR2 is SYGVKD in the germline V gene. The CDR3 extends over 16 amino acids.